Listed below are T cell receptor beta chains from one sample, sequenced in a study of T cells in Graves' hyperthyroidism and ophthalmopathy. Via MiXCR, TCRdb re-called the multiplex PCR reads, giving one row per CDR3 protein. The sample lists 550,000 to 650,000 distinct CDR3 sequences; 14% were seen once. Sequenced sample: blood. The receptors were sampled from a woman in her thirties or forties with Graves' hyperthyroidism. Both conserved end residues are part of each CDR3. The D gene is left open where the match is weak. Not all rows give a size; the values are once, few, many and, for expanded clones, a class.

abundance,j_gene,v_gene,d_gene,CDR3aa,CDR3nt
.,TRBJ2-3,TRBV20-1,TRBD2,CSARDATGGASGSTDTQYF,TGCAGTGCTAGAGACGCAACTGGGGGGGCTAGCGGGAGCACAGATACGCAGTATTTT
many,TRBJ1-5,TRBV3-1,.,CASSLGFDQPQHF,TGTGCCAGCAGCCTAGGGTTCGATCAGCCCCAGCATTTT
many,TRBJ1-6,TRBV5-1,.,CASSLVGDYNSPLHF,TGCGCCAGCAGCTTGGTAGGAGACTATAATTCACCCCTCCACTTT
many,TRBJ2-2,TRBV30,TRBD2,CAWKGTSVTGELFF,TGTGCCTGGAAGGGGACTAGCGTCACCGGGGAGCTGTTTTTT
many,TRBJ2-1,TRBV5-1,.,CASSLGGGVEQFF,TGCGCCAGCAGCTTGGGTGGTGGGGTTGAGCAGTTCTTC
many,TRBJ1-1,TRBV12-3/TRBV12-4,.,CASSLLMNTEAFF,TGTGCCAGCAGCCTACTCATGAACACTGAAGCTTTCTTT
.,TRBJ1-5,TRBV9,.,CASSVEESNQPQHF,TGTGCCAGCAGCGTAGAGGAGAGCAATCAGCCCCAGCATTTT
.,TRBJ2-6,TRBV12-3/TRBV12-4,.,CAVHSGANVLTF,TGTGCCGTCCACTCTGGGGCCAACGTCCTGACTTTC
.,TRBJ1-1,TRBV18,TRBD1,CASSETGGYTEAFF,TGTGCCAGCTCGGAGACAGGGGGCTACACTGAAGCTTTCTTT
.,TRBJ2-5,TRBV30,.,CAWSLRRNQETQYF,TGTGCCTGGAGTCTACGGCGGAACCAAGAGACCCAGTACTTC
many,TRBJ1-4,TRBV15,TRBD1,CATSMRQGLNEKLFF,TGTGCCACCAGCATGCGACAGGGCTTAAATGAAAAACTGTTTTTT
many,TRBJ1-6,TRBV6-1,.,CASSESIGISPLHF,TGTGCCAGCAGTGAAAGCATAGGGATTTCACCCCTCCACTTT
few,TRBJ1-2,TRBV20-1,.,CSAPTSGGYTF,TGCAGTGCTCCCACCTCGGGTGGCTACACCTTC
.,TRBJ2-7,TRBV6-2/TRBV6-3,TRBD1,CASSYGGTGTYEQYF,TGTGCCAGCAGTTACGGAGGGACAGGAACCTACGAGCAGTACTTC
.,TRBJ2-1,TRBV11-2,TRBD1,CASSSTDRGFNEQFF,TGTGCCAGCAGCTCAACGGACAGGGGTTTCAATGAGCAGTTCTTC
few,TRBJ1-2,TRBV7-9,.,CASSSGLYYGYTF,TGTGCCAGCAGCTCGGGTCTATACTATGGCTACACCTTC
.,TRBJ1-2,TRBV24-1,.,CATSDSNTYGYTF,TGTGCCACCAGTGATTCTAACACCTATGGCTACACCTTC
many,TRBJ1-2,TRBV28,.,CASIKQGRNGDGYTF,TGTGCCAGCATAAAACAGGGCAGGAATGGTGATGGCTACACCTTC
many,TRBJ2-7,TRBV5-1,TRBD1,CASSWAGTGTYEQYF,TGCGCCAGCAGCTGGGCTGGGACAGGGACCTACGAGCAGTACTTC
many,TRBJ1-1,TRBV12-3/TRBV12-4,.,CASSFYFGGGANTEAFF,TGTGCCAGCAGTTTTTACTTTGGTGGGGGGGCGAACACTGAAGCTTTCTTT
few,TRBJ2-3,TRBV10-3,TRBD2,CAINGGRNTDTQYF,TGTGCCATCAACGGCGGGAGGAACACAGATACGCAGTATTTT
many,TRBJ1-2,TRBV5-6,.,CASTQGDYGYTF,TGTGCCAGCACCCAGGGTGACTATGGCTACACCTTC
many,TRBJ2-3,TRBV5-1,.,CASSLVGQRTDTQYF,TGCGCCAGCAGCTTGGTTGGTCAGCGAACAGATACGCAGTATTTT
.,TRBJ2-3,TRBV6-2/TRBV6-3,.,CASRKSSPRTDTQYF,TGTGCCAGCAGGAAAAGCAGCCCCCGGACAGATACGCAGTATTTT